This TCR beta chain originates from a study of identical twins. General observations from the study: Insertions ran lower in abundant cord blood beta clonotypes, though not in memory repertoires.

On this clonotype: The target antigen is unknown.

No donor was unhealthy or non-Caucasian. TCRdb re-derived calls from the 5' RACE reads in MiXCR, one entry per CDR3 protein. Of about 1.7 million distinct CDR3 sequences detected, 32% appear once; the ten largest clones hold around 0.25%. Germline V gene lookup returns CDR1 MDHEN and CDR2 SYDVKM. CDR3 length: 15 amino acids. This TCR was sampled from a newborn girl in good health. The chain employs TRBV28 and TRBJ2-1; TRBD1 matches at 9 bases. The J call may be incorrect, as the DNA end agrees better with TRBJ2-7. Sequencing used cord blood. CDR3 amino acids: CASRNGQGIGYEQYF. The CDR3 DNA reads TGTGCCAGCAGAAATGGACAGGGGATCGGCTACGAGCAGTACTTC.